This T cell receptor beta chain was captured in a study of blood T cell repertoires in COVID-19. The overall study: COVID-19 samples collected from the United States, Italy and Spain covered acute and convalescent phases.

Assignment of participants to cohorts was predicated upon participant-reported clinical history. The study counted Cohort 3 donors as recovered given two negative PCRs, clearance, or symptom resolution. Source study methods: Amplification with reference gene primers provided the estimates of nucleated cell counts. Method: immunoSEQ multiplex PCR; TCRdb's copy keeps in-frame clones and lacks some. The DNA was the basis for D and trimming; V, J and clone size are from that table. The table has more than 450,000 clones, around 87% seen once. CDR1 is KGHDR, CDR2 SFDVKD, per germline. CDR3 length equals 12 residues. After removal of 3 bases from V and 10 bases from J, the junction contained 3 bases not matched to a gene.

The sample taken for sequencing was PBMCs or T cells enriched from blood (not recorded which). The chain couples TRBV24-1 to TRBJ2-3; 7 bases line up with TRBD1. This sequence originates from a woman between 18 and 30 years old who had recovered from COVID-19. CDR3 DNA sequence: TGTGCCACCAGTGATCCCGGGACAGCGCAGTATTTT. Protein: CATSDPGTAQYF.